These 16 T cell receptor beta chains came from one sample sequenced in a study of blood T cell repertoires in COVID-19. Assay used: immunoSEQ multiplex PCR; TCRdb lists only in-frame clones, some missing. The data contain around 150,000 clones, about 78% of them singletons. Sequencing was carried out using peripheral blood. All receptors come from a man in his 60s who had recovered from COVID-19.

This chain links TRBV18 with TRBJ1-5, with 8 bases identical to TRBD1. This CDR3 comprises 14 residues. The junction had 5 bases not matched to a gene; V was cut back by 4 bases and J by 6 bases. The germline V gene has CDR1 KGHSH and CDR2 LQKENI. The CDR3 sequence is CASSQGQGGQPQHF. In DNA form, the CDR3 reads TGTGCCAGCTCACAAGGACAGGGTGGTCAGCCCCAGCATTTT.

V and J are TRBV21-1 and TRBJ2-1; the table gives TRBD1 as D, unverified against the DNA. TRBV21-1 is listed as a pseudogene. This CDR3 contains 17 residues. In DNA, the CDR3 is TGTGCCAGCAGCAAACCCCCGATGACAGGGGCCTACAATGAGCAGTTCTTC. Its protein product is CASSKPPMTGAYNEQFF.

The CDR3 loop reads CASSREISSYNEQFF. The CDR3 DNA follows: TGTGCCAGCTCGCGAGAGATTAGCTCCTACAATGAGCAGTTCTTC. The V call is TRBV18, the J call TRBJ2-1; no clear D. This CDR3 has 15 residues. CDR1 is KGHSH, CDR2 LQKENI, per germline. The V end lost 6 bases, the J end lost 0 bases, and 12 bases lay between the germline ends.

The chain joins TRBV19 to TRBJ1-1; tentatively, D is TRBD1 (6 bases). Germline-derived CDR1 and CDR2 are LNHDA and SQIVND (reference sequence). This CDR3 comprises 16 residues. V shed 2 bases and J shed 4 bases, with 17 bases lying between them. CDR3 sequence (DNA): TGTGCCAGTAGTATACTGACAGGATCCCGGGGCACTGAAGCTTTCTTT. Translated: CASSILTGSRGTEAFF.

The chain joins TRBV6-2 or TRBV6-3 to TRBJ2-1; 13 bases align to TRBD2. The CDR3 loop spans 15 amino acids. Germline V CDR1 and CDR2: MNHEY, SVGEGT. With 6 bases clipped from V and 8 bases from J, the junction kept 7 bases outside the gene matches. The CDR3 nucleotides are TGTGCCAGCAGCCGCCCGGGACTAGCGGGATATGAGCAGTTCTTC. This codes for CASSRPGLAGYEQFF.

The chain uses TRBV14 and TRBJ2-6; D may be TRBD2 (6 bases). This CDR3 is built from 16 residues. Looked up from germline, CDR1 is SGHDN and CDR2 is FVKESK. V was pared by 3 bases and J by 0 bases, with 9 bases between. The CDR3 coding sequence is TGTGCCAGCAGCCACGGGGGAAGCTCTGGGGCCAACGTCCTGACTTTC. Translating gives CASSHGGSSGANVLTF.

Only one count was recorded for this clone. The chain has TRBV28 and TRBJ2-7, with D tentatively TRBD1 (6 bases). This CDR3 comprises 14 residues. Germline V gives CDR1 MDHEN, CDR2 SYDVKM. Trimming took off 6 bases at V and 10 bases at J, with 22 bases between the two ends. CDR3 in amino acids: CASSPPGVPSIQYF. CDR3 sequence (DNA): TGTGCCAGCAGCCCCCCAGGGGTCCCCTCTATCCAGTACTTC.

This clone turned up a few times. V gene TRBV28 combines with J gene TRBJ1-2; 11 bases are shared with TRBD1. The CDR3 has 14 residues. After removal of 8 bases from V and 4 bases from J, the junction contained 6 bases not matched to a gene. The germline V gene has CDR1 MDHEN and CDR2 SYDVKM. CDR3 amino acids: CASGQGAGIYGYTF. The DNA of the CDR3 is TGTGCCAGCGGACAGGGGGCCGGGATCTATGGCTACACCTTC.

This chain connects TRBV4-2 to TRBJ2-3; 12 nucleotides line up with TRBD2. The V and J ends lost 1 base and 6 bases, in that order; junction bases with no gene match: 5. From germline, CDR1 is LGHNA and CDR2 YNFKEQ. CDR3 length equals 16 residues. The CDR3 is CASSQARLAGVDTQYF. The CDR3 DNA reads as TGTGCCAGCAGCCAAGCCCGACTAGCGGGAGTCGATACGCAGTATTTT.

This chain connects TRBV5-1 to TRBJ2-5, with 14 bases aligning to TRBD2. Germline assignment: CDR1 SGHRS and CDR2 YFSETQ. V trimming: 2 bases; J trimming: 4 bases; junction bases outside the gene matches: 4. The CDR3 extends over 16 amino acids. CDR3 protein: CASSFGLAGGAETQYF. In DNA form, the CDR3 reads TGCGCCAGCAGCTTTGGACTAGCGGGGGGCGCAGAGACCCAGTACTTC. The full variable domain, in which reference TRBV5-1 and TRBJ2-5 provide the parts outside the CDR3, is KAGVTQTPRYLIKTRGQQVTLSCSPISGHRSVSWYQQTPGQGLQFLFEYFSETQRNKGNFPGRFSGRQFSNSRSEMNVSTLELGDSALYLCASSFGLAGGAETQYFGPGTRLLVL.

V usage is TRBV11-3 and J usage is TRBJ2-2, with 7 bases matching TRBD2. In germline, CDR1 is SGHNT, CDR2 YENEEA. CDR3 size: 15 residues. V shed 1 base, J shed 7 bases, and the junction held 6 bases outside the gene matches. CDR3 nucleotides: TGTGCCAGCAGCTTAGTCAACGGGAGGAACGGGGAGCTGTTTTTT. It codes for CASSLVNGRNGELFF.

V usage is TRBV5-6 and J usage is TRBJ1-6; 10 nucleotides align to TRBD1. V lost 4 bases to trimming and J lost 7 bases; unmatched junction nucleotides: 2. CDR1 is SGHDT, CDR2 YYEEEE, per germline. The CDR3 extends over 14 amino acids. The CDR3 DNA reads TGTGCCAGCAGCGAGGGACAGGGGAATTCACCCCTCCACTTT. Protein: CASSEGQGNSPLHF.

The chain has TRBV4-1 and TRBJ1-2; perhaps TRBD1 as D (6 bases). The germline gives CDR1 MGHRA, CDR2 YSYEKL. This CDR3 region has 15 residues. Trimming took off 1 base at V and 0 bases at J, with 9 bases between the two ends. The CDR3 DNA reads TGCGCCAGCAGCCAAGCGTGGACAGCTAACTATGGCTACACCTTC. Residues: CASSQAWTANYGYTF.

The CDR3 sequence is CASSPRPSLRGSAGNTIYF. The CDR3 region has the DNA TGTGCCAGCAGCCCAAGACCTTCCTTACGGGGATCGGCGGGAAACACCATATATTTT. The rearrangement uses TRBV9 and TRBJ1-3, with unresolved D. The CDR3 sequence is 19 residues long. V was pared by 4 bases and J by 4 bases, with 27 bases between. The V gene's germline CDR1 is SGDLS and CDR2 YYNGEE. Full variable domain (missing parts from reference TRBV9 and TRBJ1-3): DSGVTQTPKHLITATGQRVTLRCSPRSGDLSVYWYQQSLDQGLQFLIQYYNGEERAKGNILERFSAQQFPDLHSELNLSSLELGDSALYFCASSPRPSLRGSAGNTIYFGEGSWLTVV.

The chain combines TRBV5-8 with TRBJ2-7; TRBD1 matches 11 bases. J gave up 4 bases and V 4 bases, and 7 bases lay outside the gene matches. This CDR3 comprises 15 residues. Germline V gene lookup returns CDR1 SGHTS and CDR2 YDEGEE. The CDR3 region is CASSPFGTGGYEQYF. In DNA form, the CDR3 reads TGTGCCAGCAGCCCCTTCGGGACAGGGGGATACGAGCAGTACTTC.

This clone was recorded once. The chain couples TRBV28 to TRBJ1-2, with D uncertain. The CDR3 is 15 residues long. Trimming removed 6 bases from V and 4 bases from J, with 18 bases in between. Germline CDR1 is MDHEN and CDR2 is SYDVKM. The CDR3 nucleotides read TGTGCCAGCAGAACTTTGCGGGGTGTAGGCTATGGCTACACCTTC. Amino acid sequence: CASRTLRGVGYGYTF.